These 2 T cell receptor beta chains were all obtained from the same sample, sequenced in a study of T cells in localized non-small cell lung cancer. Assay: immunoSEQ multiplex PCR; the TCRdb copy retains only in-frame clones and omits some. The sample has about 56,000 clones; around 86% are singletons. The material sequenced was peripheral blood, taken before any cancer treatment. The receptors originated from a woman aged 40 to 75 with stage I lung adenocarcinoma.

CDR3 loop: CASSPSLLNQPQHF. The CDR3 DNA reads as TGTGCCAGCAGCCCCAGCCTTCTCAATCAGCCCCAGCATTTT. The rearrangement links TRBV9 to TRBJ1-5; D is unresolved. The CDR3 covers 14 residues. Germline V gene lookup returns CDR1 SGDLS and CDR2 YYNGEE. V was shortened by 4 bases and J by 3 bases, with 11 bases between the two germline ends.

In its sample, this clone was seen once. This rearrangement joins TRBV30 to TRBJ1-2; D remains unclear. Germline CDR1 and CDR2: GTSNPN and SVGIG (reference sequence). V lost 4 bases and J lost 2, with 8 bases in between. This CDR3 contains 12 residues. CDR3 DNA sequence: TGTGCCTGGATGGCGGGAAACTATGGCTACACCTTC. The encoded protein is CAWMAGNYGYTF.